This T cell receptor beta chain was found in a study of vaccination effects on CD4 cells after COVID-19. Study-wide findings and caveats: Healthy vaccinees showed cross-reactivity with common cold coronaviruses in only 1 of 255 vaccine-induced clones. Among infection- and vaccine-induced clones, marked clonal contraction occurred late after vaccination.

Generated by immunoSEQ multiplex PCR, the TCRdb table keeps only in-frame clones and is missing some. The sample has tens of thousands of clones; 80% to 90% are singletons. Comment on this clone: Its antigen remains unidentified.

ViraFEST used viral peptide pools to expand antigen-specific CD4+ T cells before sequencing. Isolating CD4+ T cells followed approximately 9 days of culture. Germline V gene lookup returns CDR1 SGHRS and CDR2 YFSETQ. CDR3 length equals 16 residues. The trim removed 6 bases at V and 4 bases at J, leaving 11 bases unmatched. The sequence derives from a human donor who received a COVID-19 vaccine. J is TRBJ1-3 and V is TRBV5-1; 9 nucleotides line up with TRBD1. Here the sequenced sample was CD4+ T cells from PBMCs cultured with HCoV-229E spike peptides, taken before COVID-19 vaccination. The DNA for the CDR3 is TGCGCCAGCACTGACCCGGGACAGGGCACAGGAAACACCATATATTTT. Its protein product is CASTDPGQGTGNTIYF.